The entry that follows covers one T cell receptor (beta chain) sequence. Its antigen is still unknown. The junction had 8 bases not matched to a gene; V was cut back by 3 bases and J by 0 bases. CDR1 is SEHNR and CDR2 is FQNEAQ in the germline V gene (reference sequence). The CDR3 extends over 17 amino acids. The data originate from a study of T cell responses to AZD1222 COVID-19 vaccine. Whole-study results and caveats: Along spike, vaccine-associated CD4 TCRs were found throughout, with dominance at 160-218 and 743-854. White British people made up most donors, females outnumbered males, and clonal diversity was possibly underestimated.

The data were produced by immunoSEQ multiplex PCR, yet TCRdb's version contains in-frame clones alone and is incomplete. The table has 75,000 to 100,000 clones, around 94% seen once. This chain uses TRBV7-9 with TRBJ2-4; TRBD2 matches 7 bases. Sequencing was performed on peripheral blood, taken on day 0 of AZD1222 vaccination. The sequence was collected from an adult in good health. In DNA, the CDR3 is TGTGCCAGCAGCTTCGTACCGGGGGGACTAGCCAAAAACATTCAGTACTTC. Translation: CASSFVPGGLAKNIQYF.